These 16 T cell receptor beta chains originate from one sample sequenced in a study of identical twins. TCRdb redid the calling of the 5' RACE reads with MiXCR, one entry per CDR3 protein. This repertoire shows 1,800,000 or so distinct CDR3 sequences, around 29% found once; its top ten account for about 0.27%. Material: cord blood. The source of these receptors is a newborn girl in good health.

V usage is TRBV7-9 and J usage is TRBJ2-7; no clear D gene. Germline-derived CDR1 and CDR2 are SEHNR and FQNEAQ (reference sequence). There are 18 residues in the CDR3. The V end was cut by 2 bases, the J end by 2 bases, with 22 bases between. The CDR3 region is CASSLKPISRLSPYEQYF. In DNA, the CDR3 is TGTGCCAGCAGCTTAAAACCGATTTCCAGACTTAGCCCCTACGAGCAGTACTTC.

V and J are TRBV12-3 or TRBV12-4 and TRBJ2-4, with a possible D match to TRBD2 (6 bases). With the DNA end fitting TRBJ2-7 better, the J assignment may be wrong. The CDR3 extends over 18 amino acids. Written as DNA, the CDR3 is TGTGCCAGCAGCTACCGTCCCATTGGGGGGATGGGCTCCTACGAGCAGTACTTC. Translation gives CASSYRPIGGMGSYEQYF.

This clonotype occurred a few times. The rearrangement links TRBV27 to TRBJ2-5; D possibly corresponds to TRBD2 (6 bases). The CDR3 is 15 amino acids. The V end lost 3 bases, the J end lost 2 bases, and 13 bases lay between the germline ends. The V gene's germline CDR1 is MNHEY and CDR2 SMNVEV (reference sequence). The CDR3 coding sequence is TGTGCCAGCAGTTTTGGGGGGACTTTACAAGAGACCCAGTACTTC. It specifies CASSFGGTLQETQYF.

This clonotype was picked up many times. The chain recombines TRBV7-2 with TRBJ1-5; D gene ambiguous. Trimming pared 4 bases from V and 0 bases from J, leaving 10 bases between. The CDR3 has 15 amino acids. Germline CDR1 and CDR2: SGHTA and FQGNSA. Here the CDR3 DNA reads TGTGCCAGCAGCTGGACCGGCTATAGCAATCAGCCCCAGCATTTT. The encoded protein is CASSWTGYSNQPQHF.

The V call is TRBV20-1, the J call TRBJ2-7, with D perhaps given as TRBD1 or TRBD2 (5 bases each). Germline V gives CDR1 DFQATT, CDR2 SNEGSKA (reference sequence). Trimming took 0 bases from V and 3 from J, leaving 12 bases between them. The CDR3 has 14 amino acids. The CDR3 DNA reads as TGCAGTGCTAGAGAGTGGCGAGGGGTCTACGAGCAGTACTTC. Protein product: CSAREWRGVYEQYF.

This clonotype was seen ten or more times. The rearrangement links TRBV28 to TRBJ2-7, with 13 bases fitting TRBD2. Germline values: CDR1 MDHEN, CDR2 SYDVKM. This CDR3 is built from 14 residues. The V gene end was trimmed by 6 bases and the J gene end by 4 bases; junction bases not matched to a gene: 3. CDR3 DNA sequence: TGTGCCAGCAGGAGACTAGCGGGAGGTTACGAGCAGTACTTC. Encoded protein: CASRRLAGGYEQYF.

This clonotype has just a few counts. V is TRBV6-4 and J is TRBJ1-2; TRBD1 matches 8 bases. The CDR3 is 16 amino acids. Germline lookup yields CDR1 MRHNA and CDR2 SNTAGT. V was clipped by 1 base and J by 5 bases; unmatched bases: 9. Here the CDR3 DNA reads TGTGCCAGCAGTGACTTCCAGGGGGCGCTGGGGTATGGCTACACCTTC. Protein: CASSDFQGALGYGYTF.

The chain joins TRBV6-2 or TRBV6-3 to TRBJ1-1; D uncertain. The germline V and J ends were trimmed by 0 bases and 4 bases, with 12 bases remaining between them. This CDR3 has 15 residues. The germline CDR1 and CDR2 sequences are MNHEY and SVGEGT. The CDR3 sequence is CASSYSQHRGTEAFF. The CDR3 coding sequence is TGTGCCAGCAGTTACTCGCAGCATCGAGGCACTGAAGCTTTCTTT.

The rearrangement joins TRBV13 to TRBJ1-1; D unresolved. Germline V gene data show CDR1 as PRHDT and CDR2 as FYEKMQ (reference sequence). The germline V and J ends were trimmed by 1 base and 7 bases, with 4 bases remaining between them. The length of the CDR3 is 11 residues. The CDR3 loop reads CASSLAFEAFF. The CDR3 DNA reads as TGTGCCAGCAGCTTAGCGTTTGAAGCTTTCTTT.

This clonotype was counted between two and nine times. The rearrangement joins TRBV4-1 to TRBJ2-1, with D perhaps matching TRBD2 (5 bases). Per germline, CDR1 MGHRA and CDR2 YSYEKL. V dropped 2 bases and J dropped 1 base, with 9 bases sitting between them. The CDR3 extends over 15 amino acids. In DNA form, the CDR3 reads TGCGCCAGCAGCCAACGAGGGATATCCTACAATGAGCAGTTCTTC. Translating gives CASSQRGISYNEQFF.

In its sample, this clonotype was seen many times. The chain recombines TRBV3-1 with TRBJ2-7; D possibly corresponds to TRBD2 (5 bases). Germline V CDR1 and CDR2: LGHDT, YNNKEL (reference sequence). The CDR3 runs 15 residues. V lost 1 base to trimming and J lost 0 bases, with 10 bases between them. CDR3 sequence reads: CASSQAPGSSYEQYF. CDR3 nucleotides: TGTGCCAGCAGCCAAGCGCCGGGGAGCTCCTACGAGCAGTACTTC.

The chain uses TRBV28 and TRBJ1-6; unclear D gene. Germline V lookup: CDR1 MDHEN, CDR2 SYDVKM. The V and J ends lost 5 bases and 0 bases respectively, with 8 bases between them. The CDR3 spans 15 residues. This CDR3 reads CASSEDPSYNSPLHF. The CDR3, as DNA: TGTGCCAGCAGTGAGGACCCCTCCTATAATTCACCCCTCCACTTT.

The V and J genes are TRBV18 and TRBJ2-5; D gene unclear. The CDR3 contains 13 residues. Trimming pared 3 bases from V and 3 bases from J, leaving 8 bases between. Germline V gives CDR1 KGHSH, CDR2 LQKENI. The CDR3 DNA sequence: TGTGCCAGCTCACCGATAGTGGAAGAGACCCAGTACTTC. Amino acids: CASSPIVEETQYF. The entire variable domain, with the rest obtained from reference TRBV18 and TRBJ2-5, is as follows: NAGVMQNPRHLVRRRGQEARLRCSPMKGHSHVYWYRQLPEEGLKFMVYLQKENIIDESGMPKERFSAEFPKEGPSILRIQQVVRGDSAAYFCASSPIVEETQYFGPGTRLLVL.

This clonotype has more than one count but fewer than ten. V and J are TRBV4-2 and TRBJ1-4; 9 bases line up with TRBD1. V lost 0 bases and J lost 5; bases outside the gene matches: 7. This CDR3 spans 17 amino acids. The germline V gene encodes CDR1 LGHNA and CDR2 YNFKEQ. CDR3 loop: CASSQEVVGTGNEKLFF. For the CDR3, the DNA is TGTGCCAGCAGCCAAGAGGTGGTCGGGACAGGGAATGAAAAACTGTTTTTT.

The chain has TRBV2 and TRBJ1-1; no firm D call. With 7 bases removed from V and 2 bases from J, the gap between germline ends came to 11 bases. From germline, CDR1 is SNHLY and CDR2 FYNNEI. There are 13 residues in the CDR3. The CDR3 is CASTLTVNTEAFF. Here the CDR3 DNA reads TGTGCCAGCACCCTGACGGTAAACACTGAAGCTTTCTTT.

CDR3 nucleotide sequence: TGTGCCAGCAGTCCGACACGGGAGACCCAGTTCTTC. This codes for CASSPTRETQFF. The genes are TRBV27 and TRBJ2-1; D possibly corresponds to TRBD2 (6 bases). Looked up from germline, CDR1 is MNHEY and CDR2 is SMNVEV (reference sequence). The CDR3 is made up of 12 amino acids. V was shortened by 5 bases and J by 13 bases, with 15 bases between the two germline ends.